This entry lists 20 T cell receptor beta chains sequenced from one sample in a study of regulatory T cells in long-lasting Graves disease. Construction of TCR beta libraries relied on iRepertoire HTBI primers and on Arm-PCR targeting CDR3 regions. TCRdb called the multiplex PCR reads again in MiXCR, with one record for every CDR3 protein. The table records around 460,000 distinct CDR3 sequences, 14% of them present only once. Documented time point: newly diagnosed GD, antithyroid drugs for less than 3 months. Researchers made the TCR library from RNA that was extracted from PBMCs. The sample was also linked to a second study, of T cells in Graves' hyperthyroidism and ophthalmopathy.

This specimen was peripheral blood mononuclear cells (PBMCs), taken at new diagnosis, from a patient treated with antithyroid drugs. These receptors came from a woman aged 50 to 65 with Graves disease.

Ten or more counts support this clonotype. V and J are TRBV5-1 and TRBJ2-3; either TRBD1 or TRBD2 may fit D (6 bases each). CDR1 is SGHRS and CDR2 is YFSETQ in the germline V gene. Trimming removed 3 bases from V and 2 bases from J, with 16 bases in between. CDR3 length: 16 amino acids. CDR3 nucleotide sequence: TGCGCCAGCAGCTCTTCACAGGGACTTCACACAGATACGCAGTATTTT. This encodes CASSSSQGLHTDTQYF.

The rearrangement uses TRBV18 and TRBJ2-2; TRBD1 aligns across 7 bases. Trimming cost V 3 bases and J 6 bases; bases outside gene matches: 7. CDR1 is KGHSH and CDR2 is LQKENI in the germline V gene. The CDR3 runs to 15 residues. In DNA form, the CDR3 reads TGTGCCAGCTCACCGTTGGACAGGCCCCCCGGGGAGCTGTTTTTT. This codes for CASSPLDRPPGELFF.

This clonotype was seen repeatedly, ten times or more. This sequence joins TRBV11-2 and TRBJ1-5; tentatively, D is TRBD1 (5 bases). Germline V gene sequence: CDR1 SGHAT, CDR2 FQNNGV. The CDR3 sequence is 14 residues long. The V gene lost 1 base and the J gene lost 8 bases, with 12 bases spanning the gap. The CDR3 DNA sequence: TGTGCCAGCAGCTTAGGGGCAGGGCAGGAGCCCCAGCATTTT. Residues: CASSLGAGQEPQHF.

This clonotype was seen at least ten times. The chain links TRBV28 to TRBJ2-7; 12 nucleotides line up with TRBD1. This CDR3 contains 14 residues. Germline V gene sequence: CDR1 MDHEN, CDR2 SYDVKM. Unmatched junction bases numbered 5, after V lost 6 bases and J lost 5 bases. For the CDR3, the DNA is TGTGCCAGCAGCGGCGGGACAGGGGGCGACGAGCAGTACTTC. Translating gives CASSGGTGGDEQYF.

This clonotype was recorded many times. The rearrangement links TRBV6-5 to TRBJ2-3; 7 bases are shared with TRBD1. The CDR3 has 15 amino acids. The trim removed 2 bases at V and 1 base at J, leaving 3 bases unmatched. CDR1 is MNHEY, CDR2 SVGAGI, per germline. The chain's CDR3 is CASSYLGQGTDTQYF. In DNA, the CDR3 is TGTGCCAGCAGTTACCTAGGACAGGGCACAGATACGCAGTATTTT.

This clonotype was seen at least ten times. This chain joins TRBV3-1 and TRBJ2-3; possible D gene TRBD2, 6 bases. CDR3 size: 14 residues. The V and J ends lost 3 bases and 8 bases respectively, with 15 bases between them. The germline gives CDR1 LGHDT, CDR2 YNNKEL (reference sequence). The CDR3 loop reads CASSQSEVGGTQYF. In DNA, the CDR3 is TGTGCCAGCAGCCAGAGCGAAGTCGGGGGTACGCAGTATTTT.

This clonotype was seen repeatedly, ten times or more. The chain carries TRBV12-3 or TRBV12-4 and TRBJ2-1; 14 nucleotides agree with TRBD2. The CDR3 length is 15 residues. V gave up 9 bases and J gave up 6 bases; unmatched junction bases: 7. CDR3 residues: CASRGLAGVSNEQFF. The CDR3 nucleotides are TGTGCCAGTCGGGGACTAGCGGGAGTGTCCAATGAGCAGTTCTTC.

The table lists this clonotype with a few counts. The CDR3 is CASSENRDNSPLHF. DNA of the CDR3: TGTGCCAGCAGTGAGAACAGGGATAATTCACCCCTCCACTTT. The chain is built from TRBV25-1 and TRBJ1-6, with D possibly being TRBD1 (6 bases). Trimming pared 3 bases from V and 5 bases from J, leaving 8 bases between. Per the germline V gene, CDR1 is MGHDK and CDR2 is SYGVNS. CDR3 length: 14 amino acids.

This clonotype was seen repeatedly, ten times or more. The gene calls are TRBV2 and TRBJ2-3, with 11 bases aligning to TRBD2. The CDR3 runs to 16 residues. V gave up 6 bases and J gave up 4 bases; unmatched junction bases: 9. Germline V gene data show CDR1 as SNHLY and CDR2 as FYNNEI. CDR3 in amino acids: CASSYSGRAGADTQYF. The CDR3 DNA is TGTGCCAGCAGCTATAGCGGGAGGGCGGGCGCAGATACGCAGTATTTT.

The rearrangement joins TRBV5-1 to TRBJ2-7; 14 nucleotides agree with TRBD2. Losses at the gene ends were 0 bases for V and 6 bases for J; bases not matched to a gene: 5. The CDR3 extends over 16 amino acids. CDR1 is SGHRS and CDR2 is YFSETQ in the germline V gene. CDR3 sequence: CASSLGGLAGGVEQYF. The CDR3 DNA is TGCGCCAGCAGCTTGGGAGGACTAGCGGGAGGTGTCGAGCAGTACTTC. Full variable domain (remainder filled in from reference TRBV5-1 and TRBJ2-7): KAGVTQTPRYLIKTRGQQVTLSCSPISGHRSVSWYQQTPGQGLQFLFEYFSETQRNKGNFPGRFSGRQFSNSRSEMNVSTLELGDSALYLCASSLGGLAGGVEQYFGPGTRLTVT.

This clonotype was seen ten or more times. The rearrangement uses TRBV11-2 and TRBJ2-3; 10 positions agree with TRBD2. After removal of 5 bases from V and 2 bases from J, the junction contained 7 bases not matched to a gene. CDR1 SGHAT and CDR2 FQNNGV come from the germline V gene. The CDR3 is 16 residues long. The CDR3 loop is CASSTPGTSDTDTQYF. CDR3 nucleotide sequence: TGTGCCAGCAGCACCCCCGGGACTAGCGACACAGATACGCAGTATTTT.

The J gene is TRBJ1-5, the V gene TRBV30; D not resolved. Germline lookup yields CDR1 GTSNPN and CDR2 SVGIG (reference sequence). Trimming took 3 bases from V and 5 from J, leaving 14 bases between them. This CDR3 comprises 14 residues. CDR3 sequence reads: CAWSENAQYQPQHF. CDR3 nucleotide sequence: TGTGCCTGGAGCGAAAACGCCCAGTATCAGCCCCAGCATTTT.

Only a few counts were recorded for this clonotype. This chain links TRBV2 with TRBJ2-1; 10 nucleotides align to TRBD1. The CDR3 runs to 14 residues. CDR1 and CDR2 from the germline V gene are SNHLY and FYNNEI. Trimming cost V 8 bases and J 8 bases; bases outside gene matches: 9. The DNA for the CDR3 is TGTGCCAGCGTCCCGGGACAGGGGAATCATGAGCAGTTCTTC. Amino acid sequence: CASVPGQGNHEQFF.

The table lists this clonotype with a few counts. CDR3 DNA sequence: TGTGCCAGCAGCGGACAGGGACGCTCTGGAAACACCATATATTTT. Translated: CASSGQGRSGNTIYF. The chain links TRBV7-9 to TRBJ1-3; 8 nucleotides agree with TRBD1. Unmatched junction bases numbered 3, after V lost 5 bases and J lost 0 bases. CDR1 is SEHNR and CDR2 is FQNEAQ in the germline V gene (reference sequence). CDR3 length: 15 residues.

The V and J genes are TRBV11-2 and TRBJ2-3; a possible D gene is TRBD1 (5 bases). Per germline, CDR1 SGHAT and CDR2 FQNNGV. V was pared by 2 bases and J by 6 bases, with 21 bases between. The CDR3 covers 17 residues. This CDR3 reads CASSLSFRVIRRDTQYF. The CDR3, as DNA: TGTGCCAGCAGCTTAAGCTTCAGGGTCATTAGAAGGGATACGCAGTATTTT.

The chain uses TRBV5-1 and TRBJ2-7; perhaps TRBD1 as D (6 bases). V was pared by 0 bases and J by 9 bases, with 19 bases between. The V gene's germline CDR1 is SGHRS and CDR2 YFSETQ. This CDR3 is built from 15 residues. CDR3 loop: CASSLDGGPSGAQYF. The CDR3 nucleotides read TGCGCCAGCAGCTTGGATGGGGGCCCCTCAGGCGCGCAGTACTTC.

This clonotype was found many times. The chain couples TRBV5-1 to TRBJ1-5; D gene unclear. This CDR3 is built from 15 residues. V lost 0 bases and J lost 1, with 8 bases in between. The germline CDR1 and CDR2 sequences are SGHRS and YFSETQ. CDR3 nucleotide sequence: TGCGCCAGCAGCTTGGGAGAGGGCAGCAATCAGCCCCAGCATTTT. Translation: CASSLGEGSNQPQHF. Complete variable domain (other parts from reference TRBV5-1 and TRBJ1-5): KAGVTQTPRYLIKTRGQQVTLSCSPISGHRSVSWYQQTPGQGLQFLFEYFSETQRNKGNFPGRFSGRQFSNSRSEMNVSTLELGDSALYLCASSLGEGSNQPQHFGDGTRLSIL.

The sample holds many counts of this clonotype. This chain joins TRBV20-1 and TRBJ2-1, with 8 bases matching TRBD2. Germline CDR1 and CDR2: DFQATT and SNEGSKA (reference sequence). The CDR3 spans 15 residues. Losses at the gene ends were 6 bases for V and 3 bases for J; bases not matched to a gene: 10. The CDR3 DNA reads as TGCAGTGCCGGGGGGGCTAGCGGAATCTACAATGAGCAGTTCTTC. Its protein product is CSAGGASGIYNEQFF.

This clonotype was detected ten times or more. The chain links TRBV2 to TRBJ1-1, with unresolved D. The CDR3 runs 13 residues. V was pared by 8 bases and J by 0 bases, with 10 bases between. Germline values: CDR1 SNHLY, CDR2 FYNNEI. The CDR3 coding sequence is TGTGCCAGCCGAGGCAGTTTGAACACTGAAGCTTTCTTT. This encodes CASRGSLNTEAFF.

This clonotype was recorded at least ten times. The rearrangement uses TRBV7-6 and TRBJ2-7, with 11 bases fitting TRBD2. Looked up from germline, CDR1 is SGHVS and CDR2 is FNYEAQ. The CDR3 is 14 amino acids. V dropped 6 bases and J dropped 2; count of bases not matched to a gene: 3. The CDR3 DNA reads TGTGCCAGCAGTCTAGCGGGAGGCGCCTACGAGCAGTACTTC. Translated: CASSLAGGAYEQYF.